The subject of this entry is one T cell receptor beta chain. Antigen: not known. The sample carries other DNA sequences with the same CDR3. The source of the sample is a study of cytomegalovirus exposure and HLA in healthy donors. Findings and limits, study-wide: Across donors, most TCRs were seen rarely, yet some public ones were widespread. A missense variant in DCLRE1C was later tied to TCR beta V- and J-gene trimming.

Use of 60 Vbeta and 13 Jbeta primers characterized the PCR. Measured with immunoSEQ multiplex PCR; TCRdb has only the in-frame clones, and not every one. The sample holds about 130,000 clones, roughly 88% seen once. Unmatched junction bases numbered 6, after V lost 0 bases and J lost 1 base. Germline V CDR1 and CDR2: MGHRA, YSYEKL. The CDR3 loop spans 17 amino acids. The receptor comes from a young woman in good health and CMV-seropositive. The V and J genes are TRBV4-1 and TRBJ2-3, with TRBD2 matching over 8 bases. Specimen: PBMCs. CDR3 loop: CASSQEGGRGGTDTQYF. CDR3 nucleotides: TGCGCCAGCAGCCAAGAAGGAGGGCGGGGGGGCACAGATACGCAGTATTTT.